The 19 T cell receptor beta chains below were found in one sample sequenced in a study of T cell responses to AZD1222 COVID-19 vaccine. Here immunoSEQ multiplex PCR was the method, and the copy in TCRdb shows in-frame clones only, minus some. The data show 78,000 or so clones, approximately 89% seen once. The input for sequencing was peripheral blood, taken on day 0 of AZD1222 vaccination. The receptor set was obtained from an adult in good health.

CDR3 sequence reads: CASSLAPNNEQFF. CDR3 nucleotides: TGTGCCAGCAGCTTAGCACCGAACAATGAGCAGTTCTTC. This chain joins TRBV11-3 and TRBJ2-1; no firm D call. Between the trimmed V and J ends, which lost 1 base and 5 bases, there was a span of 6 bases. The CDR3 loop spans 13 amino acids. Germline V gene lookup returns CDR1 SGHNT and CDR2 YENEEA.

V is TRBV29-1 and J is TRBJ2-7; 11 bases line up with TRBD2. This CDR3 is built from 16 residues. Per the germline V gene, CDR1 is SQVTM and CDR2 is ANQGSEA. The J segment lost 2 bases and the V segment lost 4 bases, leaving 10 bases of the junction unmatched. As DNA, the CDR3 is TGCAGCGTTGTATCCGGGACTAGCGGTTTAACCTACGAGCAGTACTTC. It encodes CSVVSGTSGLTYEQYF.

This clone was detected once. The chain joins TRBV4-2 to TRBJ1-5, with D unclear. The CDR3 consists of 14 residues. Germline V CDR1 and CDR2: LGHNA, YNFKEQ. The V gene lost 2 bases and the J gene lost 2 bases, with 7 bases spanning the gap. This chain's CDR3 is CASSQTLGNQPQHF. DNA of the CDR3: TGTGCCAGCAGCCAAACCCTTGGCAATCAGCCCCAGCATTTT.

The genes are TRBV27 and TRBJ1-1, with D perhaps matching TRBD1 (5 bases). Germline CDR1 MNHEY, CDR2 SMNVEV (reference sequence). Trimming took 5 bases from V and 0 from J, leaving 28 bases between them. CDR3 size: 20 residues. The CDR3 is CASSARLIGQRGPMNTEAFF. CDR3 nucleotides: TGTGCCAGCAGTGCCCGTCTCATCGGACAACGTGGGCCCATGAACACTGAAGCTTTCTTT.

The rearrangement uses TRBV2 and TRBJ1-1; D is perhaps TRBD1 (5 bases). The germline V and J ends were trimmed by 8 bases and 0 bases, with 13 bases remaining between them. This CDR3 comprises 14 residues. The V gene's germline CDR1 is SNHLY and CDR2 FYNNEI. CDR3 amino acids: CASLRDGLNTEAFF. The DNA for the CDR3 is TGTGCCAGCTTACGGGACGGACTGAACACTGAAGCTTTCTTT.

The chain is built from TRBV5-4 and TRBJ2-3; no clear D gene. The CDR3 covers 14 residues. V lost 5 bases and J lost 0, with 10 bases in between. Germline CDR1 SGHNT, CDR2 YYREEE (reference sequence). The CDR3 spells CASRSETSTDTQYF. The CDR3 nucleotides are TGTGCCAGCAGATCGGAAACTAGCACAGATACGCAGTATTTT.

CDR3 amino acids: CAISESETQYF. As DNA, the CDR3 is TGTGCCATCAGTGAGTCGGAGACCCAGTACTTC. The chain carries TRBV10-3 and TRBJ2-5; D uncertain. The CDR3 has 11 amino acids. Trimming cost V 0 bases and J 5 bases, with 1 base left between them. Germline-derived CDR1 and CDR2 are ENHRY and SYGVKD.

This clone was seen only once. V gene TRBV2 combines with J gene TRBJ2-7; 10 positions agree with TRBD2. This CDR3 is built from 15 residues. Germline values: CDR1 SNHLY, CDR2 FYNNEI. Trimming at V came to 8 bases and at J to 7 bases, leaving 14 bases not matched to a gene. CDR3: CASLTHLAGGREQYF. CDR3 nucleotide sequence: TGTGCCAGCCTAACTCACTTAGCGGGAGGCAGGGAGCAGTACTTC.

In DNA form, the CDR3 reads TGCAGCGTTACCTGGACAGCCCTGAACACTGAAGCTTTCTTT. Amino acids: CSVTWTALNTEAFF. V is TRBV29-1 and J is TRBJ1-1, with D tentatively TRBD1 (6 bases). From germline, CDR1 is SQVTM and CDR2 ANQGSEA. The CDR3 is made up of 14 amino acids. Deletions cut 5 bases from V and 0 bases from J, with 13 bases between.

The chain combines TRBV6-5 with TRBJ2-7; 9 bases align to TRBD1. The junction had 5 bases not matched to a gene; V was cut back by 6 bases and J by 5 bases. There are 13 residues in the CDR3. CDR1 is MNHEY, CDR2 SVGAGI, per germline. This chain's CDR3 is CASRRDREDEQYF. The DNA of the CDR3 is TGTGCCAGCAGACGGGACAGGGAGGACGAGCAGTACTTC.

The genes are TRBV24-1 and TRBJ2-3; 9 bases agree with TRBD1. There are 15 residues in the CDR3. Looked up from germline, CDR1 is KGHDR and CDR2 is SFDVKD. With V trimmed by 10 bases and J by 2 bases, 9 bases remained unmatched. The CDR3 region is CATRTGTGYTDTQYF. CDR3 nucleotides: TGTGCCACTAGAACCGGGACAGGGTACACAGATACGCAGTATTTT.

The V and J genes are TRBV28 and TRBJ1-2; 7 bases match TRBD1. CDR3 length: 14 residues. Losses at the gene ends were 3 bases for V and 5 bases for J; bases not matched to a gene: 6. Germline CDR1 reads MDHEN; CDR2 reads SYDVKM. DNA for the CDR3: TGTGCCAGCAGTTTCCCTCCGACAGGGTATGGCTACACCTTC. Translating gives CASSFPPTGYGYTF.

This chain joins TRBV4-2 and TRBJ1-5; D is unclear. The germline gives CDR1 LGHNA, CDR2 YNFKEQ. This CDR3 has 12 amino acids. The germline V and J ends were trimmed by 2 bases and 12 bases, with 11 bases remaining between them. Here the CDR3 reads CASSQIAGVQHF. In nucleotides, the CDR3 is TGTGCCAGCAGCCAAATAGCGGGAGTCCAGCATTTT.

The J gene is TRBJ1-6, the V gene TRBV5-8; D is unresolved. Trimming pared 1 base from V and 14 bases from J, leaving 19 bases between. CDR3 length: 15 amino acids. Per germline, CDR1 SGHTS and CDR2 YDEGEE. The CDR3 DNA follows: TGTGCCAGCAGCTTGAGATCGCCCAGGCGCTCGGCCCTCCACTTT. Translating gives CASSLRSPRRSALHF. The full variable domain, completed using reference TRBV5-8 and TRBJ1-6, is EAGVTQSPTHLIKTRGQQATLRCSPISGHTSVYWYQQALGLGLQFLLWYDEGEERNRGNFPPRFSGRQFPNYSSELNVNALELEDSALYLCASSLRSPRRSALHFGNGTRLTVT.

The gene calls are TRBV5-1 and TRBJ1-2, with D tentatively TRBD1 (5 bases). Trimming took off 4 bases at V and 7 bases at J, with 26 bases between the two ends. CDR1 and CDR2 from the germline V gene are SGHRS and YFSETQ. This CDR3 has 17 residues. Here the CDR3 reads CASSLGAGLMGFSGYTF. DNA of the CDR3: TGCGCCAGCAGCCTCGGGGCCGGATTGATGGGCTTTTCTGGCTACACCTTC.

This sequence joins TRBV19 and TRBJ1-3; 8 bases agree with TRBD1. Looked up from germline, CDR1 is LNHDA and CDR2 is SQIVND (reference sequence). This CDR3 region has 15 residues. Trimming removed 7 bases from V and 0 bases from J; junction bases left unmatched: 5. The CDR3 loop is CASIRTGSSGNTIYF. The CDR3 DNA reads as TGTGCCAGTATACGGACAGGGAGCTCTGGAAACACCATATATTTT.

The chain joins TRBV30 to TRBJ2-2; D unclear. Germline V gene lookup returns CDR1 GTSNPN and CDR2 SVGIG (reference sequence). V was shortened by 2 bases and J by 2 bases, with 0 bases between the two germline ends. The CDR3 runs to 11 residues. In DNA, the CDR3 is TGTGCCTGGAGTAACACCGGGGAGCTGTTTTTT. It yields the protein CAWSNTGELFF.

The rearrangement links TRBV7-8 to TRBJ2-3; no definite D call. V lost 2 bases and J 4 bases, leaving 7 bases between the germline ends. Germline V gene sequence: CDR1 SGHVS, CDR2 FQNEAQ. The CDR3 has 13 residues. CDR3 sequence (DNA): TGTGCCAGCAGCTTAAGGCAGGCAGATACGCAGTATTTT. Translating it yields CASSLRQADTQYF.

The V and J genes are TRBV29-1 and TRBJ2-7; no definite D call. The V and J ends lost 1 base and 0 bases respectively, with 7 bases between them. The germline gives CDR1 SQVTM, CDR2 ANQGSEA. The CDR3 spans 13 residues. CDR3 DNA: TGCAGCGTTGAAGTAGCCAGCTCCTACGAGCAGTACTTC. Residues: CSVEVASSYEQYF.